Listed here is a single TCR beta chain. These data belong to a study of blood T cell repertoires in COVID-19. The CDR3 spans 15 residues. Looked up from germline, CDR1 is SGHNT and CDR2 is YENEEA. V was clipped by 5 bases and J by 0 bases; unmatched bases: 6. Grouping used clinical history reported by participants in a survey and questionnaire. No more than 2 weeks before study entry, exposed participants had met a case of COVID-19. Measured with immunoSEQ multiplex PCR; TCRdb has only the in-frame clones, and not every one. The repertoire consists of about 320,000 clones, with 85% to 95% occurring once and the leading ten covering roughly 3.9%.

The sequence derives from a woman in her thirties who had been exposed to COVID-19. The chain couples TRBV11-3 to TRBJ2-5; 7 bases match TRBD1. Sequenced sample: PBMCs or T cells enriched from blood (not recorded which). The DNA of the CDR3 is TGTGCCAGCAGCGACCAAGGGGGCCACCAAGAGACCCAGTACTTC. Translation gives CASSDQGGHQETQYF. Supplemented by reference TRBV11-3 and TRBJ2-5, the full variable domain reads EAGVVQSPRYKIIEKKQPVAFWCNPISGHNTLYWYLQNLGQGPELLIRYENEEAVDDSQLPKDRFSAERLKGVDSTLKIQPAELGDSAVYLCASSDQGGHQETQYFGPGTRLLVL.